The T cell receptor beta chain described here comes from a study of human T cells and chemical hapten exposure. Study-wide results and limits: DPC sensitization did not alter TCRs above 1 in 1000 frequency.

CDR1 MNHNY and CDR2 SVGAGI come from the germline V gene (reference sequence). Losses at the gene ends were 2 bases for V and 2 bases for J; bases not matched to a gene: 1. The CDR3 totals 14 residues. The time point was: patch test 2, 6 weeks after DPC sensitization. Sample treatment: therapeutic diphenylcyclopropenone sensitization with weekly scalp DPC. In its sample, this clonotype was seen a few times. What it binds is not known. MiXCR was run by TCRdb on the RACE reads, yielding one entry per CDR3 protein. The sample contains approximately 350,000 distinct CDR3 sequences, under 6.5% of which appear only once.

Specimen: whole blood, collected in connection with sensitization to the hapten diphenylcyclopropenone (DPC). The TCR comes from a woman between 18 and 29 years old with alopecia areata. Some clones in this sample may be carry-over from other donors' samples. This chain connects TRBV6-6 to TRBJ2-5, with 8 bases that match TRBD2. CDR3 DNA: TGTGCCAGCAGTTACGGCGGGGGGCAAGAGACCCAGTACTTC. Protein sequence: CASSYGGGQETQYF.